This T cell receptor (beta chain) emerged from a study of molecular identifiers for immune sequencing clone quantification. Study-wide points: In naive cells, clones above 20 RNA copies held under 1% of molecules, whereas in effector cells they held over 99%.

The CDR3 covers 17 residues. Germline V gives CDR1 LGHNT, CDR2 FRNRAP. The V gene end was trimmed by 4 bases and the J gene end by 2 bases; junction bases not matched to a gene: 13. This clonotype was counted only a few times. Its matching antigen is unknown. Each library that profiled naive CD8 cells came from approximately 20,000 to 1,000,000 sorted cells with 10%, 30% or 50% RNA. Sorting captured naive CD8 T cells as CD8+CD4-CCR7+CD45RA+. Previously reported methods and listed TCR primers produced the bulk TCR libraries. TCRdb recomputed calls from the PCR reads with MiXCR, one row per CDR3 protein. In the table there are 45,000 to 55,000 distinct CDR3 sequences, about a third of which are singletons.

Material: naive CD8+ T cells from blood, with Jurkat cell RNA spiked in. Stated subset: FACS-sorted CD8+CD4-CCR7+CD45RA+ naive T cells. The chain employs TRBV12-5 and TRBJ1-1, with 7 positions matching TRBD1. The origin of this receptor is a human donor in good health. Some libraries in this study had Jurkat cell RNA spiked in. CDR3 in DNA: TGTGCTAGTGGTTATTCACTACAGGGGAGTATCAACACTGAAGCTTTCTTT. As protein: CASGYSLQGSINTEAFF.